The clone carrying this TCR beta chain is classed as medium-sized. Only cases whose brain tissue showed the highest T cell transcript signatures were sequenced. The repertoire was sequenced with immunoSEQ multiplex PCR; TCRdb's copy has only in-frame clones and lacks some. The sample includes 7,500 to 9,000 clones, more than 55% of them seen just once. This entry comes from a study of brain T cells in children with intractable seizures. The source of this sequence is a girl aged 2-9 years with tuberous sclerosis and intractable seizures. The starting material was resected brain tissue, obtained at surgery.

CDR3 DNA sequence: TGTGCCAGTAGTACCGCCCAATACAATGAGCAGTTCTTC. Protein product: CASSTAQYNEQFF. The chain carries TRBV19 and TRBJ2-1; D is undetermined. CDR1 and CDR2 from the germline V gene are LNHDA and SQIVND (reference sequence). The V gene lost 4 bases and the J gene lost 4 bases, with 8 bases spanning the gap. The length of the CDR3 is 13 residues.